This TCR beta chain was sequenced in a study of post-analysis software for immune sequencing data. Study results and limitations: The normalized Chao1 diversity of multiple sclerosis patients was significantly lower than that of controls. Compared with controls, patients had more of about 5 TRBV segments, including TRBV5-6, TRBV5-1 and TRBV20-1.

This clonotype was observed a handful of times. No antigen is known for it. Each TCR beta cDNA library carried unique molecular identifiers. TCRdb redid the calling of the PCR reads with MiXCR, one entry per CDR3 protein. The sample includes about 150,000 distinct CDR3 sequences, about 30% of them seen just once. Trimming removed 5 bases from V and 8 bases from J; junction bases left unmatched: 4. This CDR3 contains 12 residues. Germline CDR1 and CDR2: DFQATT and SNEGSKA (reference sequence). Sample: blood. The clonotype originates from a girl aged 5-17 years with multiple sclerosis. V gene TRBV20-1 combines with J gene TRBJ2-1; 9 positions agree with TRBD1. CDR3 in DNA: TGCAGTGCTGGGGACAGGGAGGATGAGCAGTTCTTC. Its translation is CSAGDREDEQFF.